The present TCR beta chain was sequenced within a study of shared clonotypes between healthy human individuals. Study-level points and caveats: What naive subsets generally showed was a larger estimated richness than memory subsets showed. Apart from blood, nothing was sampled; tissue repertoires likely differ. An anticipated effect of sequencing depth on clonotype sharing among donors was recognized.

TCRdb's table, derived via immunoSEQ multiplex PCR, lists solely in-frame clones and lacks some. The table includes about 79,000 clones, 60% to 65% detected once. About this clone itself: What it recognizes is unknown.

CD8 memory fractions consisted of CD45RO+ and CCR7-negative CD45RA+ TemRA cells together. The sample comprised memory CD8+ T cells sorted from blood. Noted subset: CD45RO+ cells pooled with CCR7-negative TemRA cells. This receptor was obtained from a man aged 30-40 years in good health.

The CDR3 here is CAPTGNMETQYF. The DNA for the CDR3 is TGTGCCCCGACTGGAAATATGGAGACCCAGTACTTC. The gene calls are TRBV2 and TRBJ2-5; D not resolved. The CDR3 consists of 12 residues. V lost 11 bases, J lost 5 bases, and 15 bases lay in between. Germline CDR1 is SNHLY and CDR2 is FYNNEI.